One and the same sample provided the 9 T cell receptor beta chains below, sequenced in a study of T-cell reconstitution after alpha-beta-depleted transplantation in children. For TCRbeta, the library was prepared with unique molecular identifiers. TCRdb re-derived calls from the PCR reads in MiXCR, one entry per CDR3 protein. Of about 540,000 distinct CDR3 sequences listed, around 16% are singletons. The specimen was PBMCs from the stem cell graft donor, collected from the stem cell graft. The receptors were sampled from a human donor who donated a stem cell graft to a child with acute lymphoblastic leukemia.

This clonotype showed up just a few times. The genes are TRBV5-5 and TRBJ2-2; D ambiguous. Germline V gene sequence: CDR1 SGHKS, CDR2 YYEKEE (reference sequence). This CDR3 region has 14 residues. The V and J ends lost 0 bases and 3 bases respectively, with 6 bases between them. As DNA, the CDR3 is TGTGCCAGCAGCTTGGTCTGGTACACCGGGGAGCTGTTTTTT. Translated, it gives CASSLVWYTGELFF. Variable domain in full (rest from reference TRBV5-5 and TRBJ2-2): DAGVTQSPTHLIKTRGQQVTLRCSPISGHKSVSWYQQVLGQGPQFIFQYYEKEERGRGNFPDRFSARQFPNYSSELNVNALLLGDSALYLCASSLVWYTGELFFGEGSRLTVL.

This clonotype appeared a few times. The chain couples TRBV4-2 to TRBJ2-4; TRBD2 matches at 11 bases. Germline trimming cut 4 bases from V and 11 bases from J; bases unmatched to any gene: 4. This CDR3 is built from 13 residues. CDR1 is LGHNA, CDR2 YNFKEQ, per germline. CDR3 sequence: CASSPGTSGFQYF. CDR3 nucleotides: TGTGCCAGCAGCCCAGGGACTAGCGGCTTTCAGTACTTC.

This clonotype was counted between two and nine times. This chain links TRBV6-5 with TRBJ1-5, with unresolved D. CDR1 MNHEY and CDR2 SVGAGI come from the germline V gene. V lost 0 bases and J lost 7, with 13 bases in between. CDR3 length: 15 residues. CDR3 residues: CASSYSGQSGQPQHF. Here the CDR3 DNA reads TGTGCCAGCAGTTACTCAGGGCAGTCCGGCCAGCCCCAGCATTTT.

In this sample, this clonotype turned up a few times. A read error may produce the germline difference seen at one junction end. This chain uses TRBV2 with TRBJ1-1, with D possibly being TRBD1 (6 bases). Germline assignment: CDR1 SNHLY and CDR2 FYNNEI. CDR3 length: 18 amino acids. The CDR3 DNA reads as TGTGCCAGCACTCTCCAAAGGGGGGCCGGTTCTATGAACATTGAAGCTTTCTTT. Translation gives CASTLQRGAGSMNIEAFF.

The chain uses TRBV7-9 and TRBJ2-7; TRBD1 matches at 12 bases. Germline values: CDR1 SEHNR, CDR2 FQNEAQ (reference sequence). The J segment lost 0 bases and the V segment lost 5 bases, leaving 5 bases of the junction unmatched. This CDR3 contains 16 residues. The CDR3 DNA reads TGTGCCAGCAGCCGGGACAGGGGGCTTAGCTCCTACGAGCAGTACTTC. Encoded protein: CASSRDRGLSSYEQYF.

Only a few counts were recorded for this clonotype. The CDR3, as DNA: TGCAGTGCTACGAGGGGCTCCTACAATGAGCAGTTCTTC. This encodes CSATRGSYNEQFF. The V call is TRBV20-1, the J call TRBJ2-1; perhaps D is TRBD1 or TRBD2 (5 bases each). The CDR3 totals 13 residues. V was shortened by 4 bases and J by 0 bases, with 7 bases between the two germline ends. CDR1 is DFQATT and CDR2 is SNEGSKA in the germline V gene (reference sequence).

This clonotype occurred a few times. CDR3 protein: CASKRRASGYKHNEQFF. CDR3 DNA sequence: TGTGCCAGCAAAAGGAGGGCTAGCGGTTATAAGCACAATGAGCAGTTCTTC. The chain joins TRBV11-1 to TRBJ2-1; 7 nucleotides line up with TRBD2. The J segment lost 5 bases and the V segment lost 7 bases, leaving 17 bases of the junction unmatched. The CDR3 sequence is 17 residues long. The germline CDR1 and CDR2 sequences are SGHAT and FQDESV (reference sequence).

The rearrangement joins TRBV4-1 to TRBJ1-4; 7 nucleotides align to TRBD1. The CDR3 contains 14 residues. After removal of 4 bases from V and 11 bases from J, the junction contained 10 bases not matched to a gene. In germline, CDR1 is MGHRA, CDR2 YSYEKL. The CDR3 bases are TGCGCCAGCAGCCTACCCTGGTCACAGGGGAAACTGTTTTTT. Amino acid sequence: CASSLPWSQGKLFF.

This clonotype showed up many times. The rearrangement links TRBV5-6 to TRBJ2-2, with no clear D. V shed 1 base and J shed 4 bases, with 14 bases lying between them. The CDR3 runs 16 residues. CDR1 and CDR2 from the germline V gene are SGHDT and YYEEEE. CDR3 residues: CASSLTGLISTGELFF. CDR3 nucleotide sequence: TGTGCCAGCAGCTTGACCGGCCTCATTTCCACCGGGGAGCTGTTTTTT.